The 20 T cell receptor beta chains below were found in one sample sequenced in a study of shared clonotypes between healthy human individuals. TCRdb keeps only in-frame clones here, not all; method: immunoSEQ multiplex PCR. The sample contains 1.4 million or so clones, approximately 98.5% of which appear only once. The sample taken for sequencing was naive CD4+ T cells sorted from blood. This sample's subset: CD45RA+ positively selected. The receptors stem from a man under 40 in good health.

The V gene is TRBV18, the J gene TRBJ2-7; 7 bases line up with TRBD1. The junction had 13 bases not matched to a gene; V was cut back by 0 bases and J by 11 bases. Germline V gene sequence: CDR1 KGHSH, CDR2 LQKENI. CDR3 length equals 15 residues. The CDR3 protein is CASSPPTGLFSSKYF. The CDR3 DNA reads as TGTGCCAGCTCACCACCGACAGGGTTGTTTAGTTCGAAGTACTTC.

This rearrangement joins TRBV4-1 to TRBJ2-7; a possible D gene is TRBD2 (6 bases). This CDR3 is built from 12 residues. V was shortened by 2 bases and J by 7 bases, with 9 bases between the two germline ends. Germline loops: CDR1 MGHRA, CDR2 YSYEKL. The CDR3 coding sequence is TGCGCCAGCAGCCAACCCGCGGGGGAGCAGTACTTC. Translation: CASSQPAGEQYF.

A single count supports this clone. CDR3 bases: TGTGCCAGCTCACCAGGGGAGGGGTGGCACGTTAGGAGCAATCAGCCCCAGCATTTT. This translates into CASSPGEGWHVRSNQPQHF. The V gene is TRBV18, the J gene TRBJ1-5; TRBD1 is a possible D gene (5 bases). CDR1 KGHSH and CDR2 LQKENI come from the germline V gene. The CDR3 runs to 19 residues. V was cut by 2 bases and J by 1 base, with 21 bases left in between.

This rearrangement joins TRBV2 to TRBJ1-5; 8 bases fit TRBD1. The trim removed 5 bases at V and 1 base at J, leaving 10 bases unmatched. Germline-derived CDR1 and CDR2 are SNHLY and FYNNEI. This CDR3 spans 17 amino acids. The CDR3 region is CASSQKRTGPSNQPQHF. CDR3 sequence (DNA): TGTGCCAGCAGTCAAAAACGGACAGGGCCGAGCAATCAGCCCCAGCATTTT. Using reference TRBV2 and TRBJ1-5 for the parts outside the CDR3, the full variable domain is EPEVTQTPSHQVTQMGQEVILRCVPISNHLYFYWYRQILGQKVEFLVSFYNNEISEKSEIFDDQFSVERPDGSNFTLKIRSTKLEDSAMYFCASSQKRTGPSNQPQHFGDGTRLSIL.

The chain couples TRBV9 to TRBJ2-2; either TRBD1 or TRBD2 may fit D (5 bases each). Trimming removed 3 bases from V and 1 base from J, with 19 bases in between. Germline V lookup: CDR1 SGDLS, CDR2 YYNGEE. This CDR3 is 18 amino acids long. The CDR3 DNA reads TGTGCCAGCAGCGCCCGGGACCGGACCTTCTTGAACACCGGGGAGCTGTTTTTT. Protein product: CASSARDRTFLNTGELFF.

The chain uses TRBV28 and TRBJ2-5, with 7 bases matching TRBD1. V was pared by 5 bases and J by 4 bases, with 13 bases of the junction left unmatched. The germline V gene has CDR1 MDHEN and CDR2 SYDVKM. The CDR3 extends over 16 amino acids. CDR3 DNA: TGTGCCAGCAGTCTACTACGGACAGGAAAGGGAGAGACCCAGTACTTC. Amino acids: CASSLLRTGKGETQYF.

The chain couples TRBV18 to TRBJ2-2; D is unresolved. The germline V and J ends were trimmed by 1 base and 0 bases, with 9 bases remaining between them. The CDR3 contains 16 residues. CDR1 KGHSH and CDR2 LQKENI come from the germline V gene. The CDR3 nucleotides read TGTGCCAGCTCACCACAACAAATAACGAACACCGGGGAGCTGTTTTTT. Protein: CASSPQQITNTGELFF.

The rearrangement joins TRBV11-3 to TRBJ2-7; 8 nucleotides line up with TRBD2. V shed 5 bases and J 3 bases; nucleotides not matched to a gene: 3. CDR1 SGHNT and CDR2 YENEEA come from the germline V gene. The CDR3 length is 13 residues. CDR3 sequence (DNA): TGTGCCAGCAGCCGGGGGGGCAGCTACGAGCAGTACTTC. Its protein product is CASSRGGSYEQYF.

V is TRBV6-5 and J is TRBJ2-5; D unclear. V lost 6 bases, J lost 4 bases, and 12 bases lay in between. CDR1 and CDR2 from the germline V gene are MNHEY and SVGAGI. CDR3 length: 13 residues. The CDR3 is CASREPGLETQYF. CDR3 coding DNA: TGTGCCAGCAGGGAACCGGGTCTAGAGACCCAGTACTTC.

The chain combines TRBV28 with TRBJ2-7; D is perhaps TRBD2 (5 bases). This CDR3 has 16 amino acids. Germline V gene lookup returns CDR1 MDHEN and CDR2 SYDVKM. V was trimmed by 6 bases and J by 3 bases, leaving 21 bases between them. The CDR3: CASSRSRAPGDYEQYF. As DNA, the CDR3 is TGTGCCAGCAGCCGGTCCCGGGCCCCCGGGGACTACGAGCAGTACTTC. Variable domain in full (rest from reference TRBV28 and TRBJ2-7): DVKVTQSSRYLVKRTGEKVFLECVQDMDHENMFWYRQDPGLGLRLIYFSYDVKMKEKGDIPEGYSVSREKKERFSLILESASTNQTSMYLCASSRSRAPGDYEQYFGPGTRLTVT.

V and J are TRBV4-3 and TRBJ1-4, with D possibly being TRBD1 (5 bases). The CDR3 has 14 amino acids. Trimming took 0 bases from V and 15 from J, leaving 17 bases between them. Germline V lookup: CDR1 LGHNA, CDR2 YSLEER. CDR3 coding DNA: TGCGCCAGCAGCCAAGATGGGGCAGTAGGGTCGGTGTTTTTT. This translates into CASSQDGAVGSVFF.

A word on this clone: The sample has other DNA sequences that encode this CDR3 too. The rearrangement links TRBV18 to TRBJ2-7, with 7 bases matching TRBD2. The germline V gene encodes CDR1 KGHSH and CDR2 LQKENI. This CDR3 is 15 amino acids long. Trimming cost V 2 bases and J 2 bases; bases outside gene matches: 6. The CDR3 region is CASSPGLAEAYEQYF. DNA of the CDR3: TGTGCCAGCTCACCAGGGCTAGCGGAAGCCTACGAGCAGTACTTC.

As DNA, the CDR3 is TGTGCCAGCAGCCGCTGGGGGGTCAGCGTCACCCATGAGCAGTACTTC. This codes for CASSRWGVSVTHEQYF. This rearrangement joins TRBV4-2 to TRBJ2-7, with D perhaps matching TRBD2 (6 bases). CDR1 is LGHNA and CDR2 is YNFKEQ in the germline V gene. Trimming shortened V by 4 bases and J by 7 bases, and 23 bases separated the two germline ends. This CDR3 spans 16 amino acids.

The V gene is TRBV4-1, the J gene TRBJ2-1; D unresolved. Trimming removed 0 bases from V and 4 bases from J, with 10 bases in between. The CDR3 length is 15 residues. Germline values: CDR1 MGHRA, CDR2 YSYEKL. The CDR3 loop is CASSQELERYNEQFF. In nucleotides, the CDR3 is TGCGCCAGCAGCCAAGAGTTGGAACGGTACAATGAGCAGTTCTTC.

The chain combines TRBV4-3 with TRBJ2-1, with 8 bases matching TRBD2. In germline, CDR1 is LGHNA, CDR2 YSLEER. This CDR3 has 14 residues. The V gene end was trimmed by 1 base and the J gene end by 9 bases; junction bases not matched to a gene: 5. CDR3 sequence reads: CASSQAGGLIEQFF. The CDR3 DNA sequence: TGCGCCAGCAGCCAAGCGGGAGGGCTTATTGAGCAGTTCTTC.

V gene TRBV7-2 combines with J gene TRBJ2-7, with no clear D. The CDR3 totals 14 residues. Germline-derived CDR1 and CDR2 are SGHTA and FQGNSA. V was trimmed by 5 bases and J by 2 bases, leaving 13 bases between them. As DNA, the CDR3 is TGTGCCAGCAGCCCTAGTCGGATCACCTACGAGCAGTACTTC. This codes for CASSPSRITYEQYF. The variable domain in full, with the rest retrieved from reference TRBV7-2 and TRBJ2-7, is GAGVSQSPSNKVTEKGKDVELRCDPISGHTALYWYRQSLGQGLEFLIYFQGNSAPDKSGLPSDRFSAERTGGSVSTLTIQRTQQEDSAVYLCASSPSRITYEQYFGPGTRLTVT.

V gene TRBV2 combines with J gene TRBJ1-3; 7 nucleotides align to TRBD1. Germline CDR1 and CDR2: SNHLY and FYNNEI. The junction had 7 bases not matched to a gene; V was cut back by 6 bases and J by 2 bases. CDR3 length equals 15 residues. In DNA, the CDR3 is TGTGCCAGCAGCAATCAGGGGGTCGCTGGAAACACCATATATTTT. It specifies CASSNQGVAGNTIYF.

V and J are TRBV5-1 and TRBJ2-7, with TRBD1 matching over 8 bases. The CDR3 is 16 residues long. V was clipped by 3 bases and J by 0 bases; unmatched bases: 8. The V gene's germline CDR1 is SGHRS and CDR2 YFSETQ. Written as DNA, the CDR3 is TGCGCCAGCAGCTCGCACGGACAGGGTCTCTCCTACGAGCAGTACTTC. Amino acid sequence: CASSSHGQGLSYEQYF. Drawing the rest from reference TRBV5-1 and TRBJ2-7, the complete variable domain is KAGVTQTPRYLIKTRGQQVTLSCSPISGHRSVSWYQQTPGQGLQFLFEYFSETQRNKGNFPGRFSGRQFSNSRSEMNVSTLELGDSALYLCASSSHGQGLSYEQYFGPGTRLTVT.

The chain employs TRBV5-5 and TRBJ2-2, with D possibly being TRBD1 (6 bases). CDR1 and CDR2 from the germline V gene are SGHKS and YYEKEE (reference sequence). CDR3 length equals 15 residues. V was clipped by 0 bases and J by 7 bases, with 13 bases between them. Written as DNA, the CDR3 is TGTGCCAGCAGCTTGGCCTGGGGGCGAAACGGGGAGCTGTTTTTT. Its protein is CASSLAWGRNGELFF. The variable domain in full, completed from reference TRBV5-5 and TRBJ2-2, reads DAGVTQSPTHLIKTRGQQVTLRCSPISGHKSVSWYQQVLGQGPQFIFQYYEKEERGRGNFPDRFSARQFPNYSSELNVNALLLGDSALYLCASSLAWGRNGELFFGEGSRLTVL.

This clone was counted a few times. The rearrangement links TRBV18 to TRBJ2-2; a weak D match, TRBD1 (5 bases). This CDR3 is built from 16 residues. Per the germline V gene, CDR1 is KGHSH and CDR2 is LQKENI. The V and J ends lost 0 bases and 4 bases respectively, with 12 bases between them. The CDR3 DNA follows: TGTGCCAGCTCACCACCGGTGACAGTGGTCACCGGGGAGCTGTTTTTT. It translates to CASSPPVTVVTGELFF.